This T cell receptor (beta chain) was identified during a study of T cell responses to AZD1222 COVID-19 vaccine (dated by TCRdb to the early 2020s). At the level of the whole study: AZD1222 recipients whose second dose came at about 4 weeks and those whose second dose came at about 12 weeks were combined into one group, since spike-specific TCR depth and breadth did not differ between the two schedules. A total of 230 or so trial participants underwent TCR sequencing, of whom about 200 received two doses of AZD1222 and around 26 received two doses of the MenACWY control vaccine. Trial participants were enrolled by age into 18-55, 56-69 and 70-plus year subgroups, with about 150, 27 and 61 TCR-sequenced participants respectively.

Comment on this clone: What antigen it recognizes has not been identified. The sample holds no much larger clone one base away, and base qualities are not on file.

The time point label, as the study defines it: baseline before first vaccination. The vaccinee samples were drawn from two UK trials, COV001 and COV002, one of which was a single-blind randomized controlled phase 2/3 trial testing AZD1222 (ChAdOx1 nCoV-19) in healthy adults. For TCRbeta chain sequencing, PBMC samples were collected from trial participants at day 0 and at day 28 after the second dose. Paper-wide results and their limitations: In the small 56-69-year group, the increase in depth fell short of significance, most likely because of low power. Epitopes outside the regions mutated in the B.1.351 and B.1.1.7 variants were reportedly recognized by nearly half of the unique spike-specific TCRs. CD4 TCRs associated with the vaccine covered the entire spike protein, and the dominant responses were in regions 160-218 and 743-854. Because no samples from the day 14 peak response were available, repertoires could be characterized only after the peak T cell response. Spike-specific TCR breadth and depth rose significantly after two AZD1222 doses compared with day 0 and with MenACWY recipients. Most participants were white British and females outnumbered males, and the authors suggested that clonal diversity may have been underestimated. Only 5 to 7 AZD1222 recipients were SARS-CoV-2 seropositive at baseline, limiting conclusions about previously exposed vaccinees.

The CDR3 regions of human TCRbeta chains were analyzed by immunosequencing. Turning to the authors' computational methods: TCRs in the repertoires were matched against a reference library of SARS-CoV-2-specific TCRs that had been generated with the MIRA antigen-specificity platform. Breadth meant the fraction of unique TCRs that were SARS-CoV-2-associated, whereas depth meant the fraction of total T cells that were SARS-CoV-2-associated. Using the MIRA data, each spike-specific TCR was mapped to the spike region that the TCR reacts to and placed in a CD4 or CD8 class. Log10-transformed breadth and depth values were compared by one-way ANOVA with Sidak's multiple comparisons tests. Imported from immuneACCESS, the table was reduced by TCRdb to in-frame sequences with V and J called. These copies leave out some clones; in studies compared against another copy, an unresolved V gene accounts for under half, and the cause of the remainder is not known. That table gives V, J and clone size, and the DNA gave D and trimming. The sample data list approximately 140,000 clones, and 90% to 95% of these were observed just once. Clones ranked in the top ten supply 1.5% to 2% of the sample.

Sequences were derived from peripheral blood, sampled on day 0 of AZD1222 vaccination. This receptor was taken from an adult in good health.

The CDR3 sequence is CASSSGTGIYF. The DNA reads as follows: TGTGCCAGTAGTTCCGGGACAGGGATATATTTT. The receptor chain draws on TRBV19 and TRBJ1-3, with 9 bases aligning to TRBD1. Relative to germline, V is missing 5 bases and J is missing 13 bases, with 3 bases of the junction outside any gene match. Measured from the cysteine to the phenylalanine, the CDR3 is 11 residues long. The kept DNA is CDR3 alone, 33 bases in frame from the first base. Taken from the germline V gene (reference sequence), the CDR1 and CDR2 loops are LNHDA and SQIVND.